This paragraph covers one T cell receptor beta chain sequence. This sample was taken from a study of blood T cell repertoires in COVID-19. V was pared by 1 base and J by 0 bases, with 9 bases of the junction left unmatched. The CDR3 contains 19 residues. The germline gives CDR1 SGHVS, CDR2 FQNEAQ. The table came from immunoSEQ multiplex PCR; TCRdb's copy has only in-frame clones and leaves some out. The table records roughly 410,000 clones, about 91% of them present only once. This rearrangement joins TRBV7-8 to TRBJ2-1; TRBD2 aligns across 10 bases. Sequenced input: peripheral blood. The TCR originated in a woman in her 40s with COVID-19, enrolled during active disease. The CDR3 region is CASSLGLGLAVPSYNEQFF. The CDR3 DNA reads TGTGCCAGCAGCTTAGGTCTTGGACTAGCGGTCCCCTCCTACAATGAGCAGTTCTTC.